The 29 T cell receptor beta chains given below trace back to one sample, sequenced in a study of type 1 regulatory T cells. The antigens of these receptors remain unknown. TCRdb independently ran MiXCR on the reads; one entry per CDR3 protein. The table has roughly 46,000 distinct CDR3 sequences, more than 10% seen once. The sequencing input was cultured non-Tr1 T cells, either the whole culture or a sorted T cell fraction (not recorded which). These receptor sequences come from a human donor in good health.

This clonotype was seen many times. DNA of the CDR3: TGTGCCAGTTCTGGCAGGGGCCACTATGGCTACACCTTC. Protein sequence: CASSGRGHYGYTF. V gene TRBV19 combines with J gene TRBJ1-2; TRBD1 is a possible D gene (6 bases). Germline CDR1 is LNHDA and CDR2 is SQIVND (reference sequence). Trimming removed 8 bases from V and 3 bases from J, with 13 bases in between. There are 13 residues in the CDR3.

The table lists this clonotype with many counts. CDR3 nucleotide sequence: TGCGCCAGCAGCTGGATGACAGGTCCCTACGAGCAGTACTTC. Translating gives CASSWMTGPYEQYF. The chain employs TRBV5-1 and TRBJ2-7; the D gene is possibly TRBD1 (6 bases). Germline V gene lookup returns CDR1 SGHRS and CDR2 YFSETQ. This CDR3 region has 14 residues. The V end lost 3 bases, the J end lost 2 bases, and 12 bases lay between the germline ends.

This clonotype was found once. A much larger clone lies one base from this, so it may be a read error. The chain is built from TRBV7-2 and TRBJ2-3; no firm D call. This CDR3 spans 15 amino acids. CDR1 and CDR2 from the germline V gene are SGHTA and FQGNSA. DNA of the CDR3: TGTGCCGGCAGCCCTCCGGCCATGTCCACAGATACGCAGTATTTT. Amino acid sequence: CAGSPPAMSTDTQYF. The full variable domain, in which reference TRBV7-2 and TRBJ2-3 provide the parts outside the CDR3, is GAGVSQSPSNKVTEKGKDVELRCDPISGHTALYWYRQSLGQGLEFLIYFQGNSAPDKSGLPSDRFSAERTGGSVSTLTIQRTQQEDSAVYLCAGSPPAMSTDTQYFGPGTRLTVL.

This clonotype was detected a few times. The junction and the germline gene differ at one end; a read error may be behind it. The genes are TRBV3-1 and TRBJ1-6; 7 nucleotides line up with TRBD1. CDR1 is LGHDT and CDR2 is YNNKEL in the germline V gene (reference sequence). The CDR3 has 15 residues. The CDR3 bases are TGTGCCAGCAGCCAAGAGGGACAGTGGAATTCACCCCACCACTTT. As protein: CASSQEGQWNSPHHF.

Comments on this clonotype: A much larger clone differs from this one at a single base, so this may be a read error. This sequence joins TRBV27 and TRBJ2-5; D gene uncertain. The CDR3 is 13 amino acids. The germline CDR1 and CDR2 sequences are MNHEY and SMNVEV (reference sequence). CDR3: CASSLPLQETQHF. CDR3 sequence (DNA): TGTGCCAGCAGTCTCCCCCTGCAAGAGACCCAGCACTTC.

The chain recombines TRBV5-1 with TRBJ2-1; TRBD2 aligns across 9 bases. This CDR3 is 16 amino acids long. Trimming at V came to 4 bases and at J to 0 bases, leaving 5 bases not matched to a gene. Germline V lookup: CDR1 SGHRS, CDR2 YFSETQ. CDR3 residues: CASSRLAGASYNEQFF. The CDR3 DNA follows: TGCGCCAGCAGCCGATTAGCGGGAGCCTCCTACAATGAGCAGTTCTTC. The entire variable domain, with the rest obtained from reference TRBV5-1 and TRBJ2-1, is as follows: KAGVTQTPRYLIKTRGQQVTLSCSPISGHRSVSWYQQTPGQGLQFLFEYFSETQRNKGNFPGRFSGRQFSNSRSEMNVSTLELGDSALYLCASSRLAGASYNEQFFGPGTRLTVL.

This clonotype was observed a handful of times. The V gene is TRBV5-1, the J gene TRBJ2-2, with 12 bases identical to TRBD2. CDR1 and CDR2 from the germline V gene are SGHRS and YFSETQ. J gave up 1 base and V 3 bases, and 1 base lay outside the gene matches. The CDR3 covers 16 residues. The CDR3 coding sequence is TGCGCCAGCAGCTGGGGACTAGCGGGGAACACCGGGGAGCTGTTTTTT. Translation gives CASSWGLAGNTGELFF.

This clonotype was counted at least ten times. The CDR3 sequence: CASSLAATSGPAYEQYF. In nucleotides, the CDR3 is TGCGCCAGCAGCTTGGCGGCCACTAGCGGGCCCGCCTACGAGCAGTACTTC. The chain has TRBV5-1 and TRBJ2-7, with 9 bases aligning to TRBD2. The junction had 9 bases not matched to a gene; V was cut back by 0 bases and J by 2 bases. The germline V gene has CDR1 SGHRS and CDR2 YFSETQ. This CDR3 spans 17 amino acids.

Only a few counts were recorded for this clonotype. J is TRBJ2-1 and V is TRBV11-2; D might be TRBD1 or TRBD2, each matching 5 bases. The V gene's germline CDR1 is SGHAT and CDR2 FQNNGV. Trimming pared 1 base from V and 5 bases from J, leaving 9 bases between. This CDR3 is built from 14 residues. The CDR3 loop reads CASSLGSGHNEQFF. Written as DNA, the CDR3 is TGTGCCAGCAGCTTAGGGTCGGGGCACAATGAGCAGTTCTTC. The variable domain in full, completed from reference TRBV11-2 and TRBJ2-1, reads EAGVAQSPRYKIIEKRQSVAFWCNPISGHATLYWYQQILGQGPKLLIQFQNNGVVDDSQLPKDRFSAERLKGVDSTLKIQPAKLEDSAVYLCASSLGSGHNEQFFGPGTRLTVL.

The chain carries TRBV7-3 and TRBJ2-7, with 9 bases aligning to TRBD1. Trimming took 5 bases from V and 6 from J; bases not matched to a gene: 5. CDR1 and CDR2 (germline): SGHTA, FQGTGA. The CDR3 sequence is 13 residues long. The DNA of the CDR3 is TGTGCCAGCAGCCTTCTGACAGGGGGCGAGCAGTACTTC. Translation gives CASSLLTGGEQYF.

This chain joins TRBV3-1 and TRBJ2-3, with 9 bases lining up with TRBD2. Germline loops: CDR1 LGHDT, CDR2 YNNKEL (reference sequence). The CDR3 extends over 17 amino acids. Trimming cost V 1 base and J 0 bases; bases outside gene matches: 5. This CDR3 is CASSQAVTSGSTDTQYF. DNA of the CDR3: TGTGCCAGCAGCCAAGCTGTCACTAGCGGGAGCACAGATACGCAGTATTTT.

This clonotype was seen ten or more times. This chain links TRBV28 with TRBJ1-6; 7 bases are a match to TRBD1. From germline, CDR1 is MDHEN and CDR2 SYDVKM. The CDR3 runs to 14 residues. J lost 9 bases, V lost 6 bases, and 8 bases had no gene match. The CDR3 is CASRTGTDRSPLHF. Written as DNA, the CDR3 is TGTGCCAGCAGAACCGGGACAGATCGTTCACCCCTCCACTTT.

This clonotype was counted between two and nine times. This rearrangement joins TRBV19 to TRBJ1-5; maybe TRBD1 (5 bases). The CDR3 covers 14 residues. Looked up from germline, CDR1 is LNHDA and CDR2 is SQIVND (reference sequence). V gave up 5 bases and J gave up 6 bases, with 14 bases separating them. CDR3 in DNA: TGTGCCAGTAGTCCCCCCAGGGTCCCTCAGCCCCAGCATTTT. Translating gives CASSPPRVPQPQHF.

About this clonotype: The germline gene is not matched at one end of the junction; a read error may be the cause. This chain joins TRBV6-1 and TRBJ2-5; 11 bases are a match to TRBD1. Looked up from germline, CDR1 is MNHNS and CDR2 is SASEGT. The CDR3 has 14 residues. The CDR3 DNA reads TGTGCCAGCAGAACCGGGACAGGGGGGAATGAGCAGCTCTTC. Translated: CASRTGTGGNEQLF.

A few counts support this clonotype. V and J are TRBV20-1 and TRBJ2-1; 8 bases are a match to TRBD1. The germline V gene encodes CDR1 DFQATT and CDR2 SNEGSKA (reference sequence). The ends lost 5 bases at V and 0 bases at J; junction bases unmatched: 12. The CDR3 totals 17 residues. DNA of the CDR3: TGCAGTGCTCCCCCCGTTCAGGGGGCCAGCTCCTACAATGAGCAGTTCTTC. Translated: CSAPPVQGASSYNEQFF.

At least ten counts were recorded for this clonotype. The chain carries TRBV3-1 and TRBJ2-1, with D possibly TRBD1 on 5 matching bases. V was cut by 0 bases and J by 4 bases, with 10 bases left in between. The germline gives CDR1 LGHDT, CDR2 YNNKEL (reference sequence). This CDR3 spans 15 amino acids. CDR3 sequence reads: CASSQETAPYNEQFF. The CDR3 DNA is TGTGCCAGCAGCCAAGAGACAGCTCCTTACAATGAGCAGTTCTTC.

This clonotype was detected ten times or more. This rearrangement joins TRBV20-1 to TRBJ2-5, with TRBD1 matching 11 bases. The germline gives CDR1 DFQATT, CDR2 SNEGSKA (reference sequence). This CDR3 is built from 14 residues. With V trimmed by 4 bases and J by 5 bases, 6 bases remained unmatched. CDR3 protein: CSATDRGRVETQYF. In DNA, the CDR3 is TGCAGTGCTACGGACAGGGGGCGCGTGGAGACCCAGTACTTC.

Many counts were recorded for this clonotype. The chain links TRBV3-1 to TRBJ1-1; D is possibly TRBD1 (5 bases). The CDR3 is made up of 13 amino acids. V shed 6 bases and J shed 5 bases, with 13 bases lying between them. Germline-derived CDR1 and CDR2 are LGHDT and YNNKEL (reference sequence). CDR3 DNA sequence: TGTGCCAGCAGTATCTCAGGGAGAACTGAAGCTTTCTTT. This gives the protein CASSISGRTEAFF.

This clonotype has ten or more counts. The chain uses TRBV7-2 and TRBJ2-7; D is perhaps TRBD1 or TRBD2 (5 bases each). The CDR3 consists of 11 residues. CDR1 is SGHTA and CDR2 is FQGNSA in the germline V gene. V was trimmed by 5 bases and J by 7 bases, leaving 9 bases between them. DNA for the CDR3: TGTGCCAGCAGCCGCAGGGAGGAGCAGTACTTC. Translating it yields CASSRREEQYF.

This clonotype was observed a few times. The CDR3, as DNA: TGTGCCAGCAGCCCGAACTACCAGTCCGGGGAGCTGTTTTTT. Translating gives CASSPNYQSGELFF. The gene calls are TRBV3-1 and TRBJ2-2; D gene ambiguous. Trimming left V 4 bases short and J 6 bases short, with 12 bases between. This CDR3 contains 14 residues. CDR1 is LGHDT, CDR2 YNNKEL, per germline (reference sequence). Variable domain in full (rest from reference TRBV3-1 and TRBJ2-2): DTAVSQTPKYLVTQMGNDKSIKCEQNLGHDTMYWYKQDSKKFLKIMFSYNNKELIINETVPNRFSPKSPDKAHLNLHINSLELGDSAVYFCASSPNYQSGELFFGEGSRLTVL.

This clonotype was recorded many times. This rearrangement joins TRBV25-1 to TRBJ2-7; D gene unclear. This CDR3 is 11 amino acids long. Germline V lookup: CDR1 MGHDK, CDR2 SYGVNS. V was clipped by 6 bases and J by 6 bases, with 9 bases between them. The CDR3 DNA reads TGTGCCAGCAGCATCAGAAGCGAGCAGTACTTC. Residues: CASSIRSEQYF.

The sample holds many counts of this clonotype. The chain combines TRBV19 with TRBJ2-2, with D perhaps matching TRBD1 or TRBD2 (5 bases each). The germline gives CDR1 LNHDA, CDR2 SQIVND (reference sequence). Trimming took off 0 bases at V and 5 bases at J, with 10 bases between the two ends. The CDR3 has 15 amino acids. Written as DNA, the CDR3 is TGTGCCAGTAGTATAGAGGGGCGCGGGACCGGGGAGCTGTTTTTT. It translates to CASSIEGRGTGELFF.

This clonotype was counted many times. The chain employs TRBV12-3 or TRBV12-4 and TRBJ2-7; TRBD1 matches 9 bases. The CDR3 consists of 15 residues. V lost 6 bases and J lost 3; bases outside the gene matches: 9. CDR3 nucleotide sequence: TGTGCCAGCAGCTCACCGGGACAGGGATACTACGAGCAGTACTTC. Its translation is CASSSPGQGYYEQYF.

This clonotype has ten or more counts. This chain joins TRBV24-1 and TRBJ2-1; 10 positions agree with TRBD1. The CDR3 spans 16 residues. The ends lost 3 bases at V and 7 bases at J; junction bases unmatched: 8. Germline CDR1 is KGHDR and CDR2 is SFDVKD. The CDR3 sequence is CATSDPGTGVRNEQFF. CDR3 nucleotides: TGTGCCACCAGTGATCCCGGGACAGGGGTCCGGAATGAGCAGTTCTTC.

A note on this clonotype: A clone one base away is much larger, so this may be a read error. This chain links TRBV20-1 with TRBJ2-1; unclear D gene. V shed 7 bases and J shed 10 bases, with 17 bases lying between them. This CDR3 is 12 amino acids long. Germline lookup yields CDR1 DFQATT and CDR2 SNEGSKA (reference sequence). CDR3 amino acids: CSGTDPRVEQFF. CDR3 DNA sequence: TGCAGTGGGACCGATCCTCGCGTCGAGCAGTTCTTC.

This clonotype was recorded at least ten times. V is TRBV28 and J is TRBJ1-2; possible D gene TRBD1, 5 bases. Germline V CDR1 and CDR2: MDHEN, SYDVKM. V shed 6 bases and J shed 2 bases, with 16 bases lying between them. The CDR3 consists of 15 residues. The DNA for the CDR3 is TGTGCCAGCAGAACCTCCGAACAGGCAAACTATGGCTACACCTTC. This translates into CASRTSEQANYGYTF.

This clonotype was observed a few times. The chain uses TRBV4-2 and TRBJ2-7, with 7 bases fitting TRBD1. V lost 4 bases and J lost 5; bases outside the gene matches: 5. The CDR3 loop spans 13 amino acids. The germline V gene has CDR1 LGHNA and CDR2 YNFKEQ. CDR3 coding DNA: TGTGCCAGCAGCCGACAGGGCGCCCACGAGCAGTACTTC. Translation: CASSRQGAHEQYF.

This clonotype was counted at least ten times. The J gene is TRBJ2-1, the V gene TRBV27; TRBD2 matches 9 bases. CDR1 MNHEY and CDR2 SMNVEV come from the germline V gene (reference sequence). The V and J ends lost 4 bases and 2 bases, in that order; junction bases with no gene match: 6. This CDR3 is 16 amino acids long. CDR3 region: CASSSSLAGTYNEQFF. The CDR3 DNA reads TGTGCCAGCAGTTCCTCCCTAGCGGGAACCTACAATGAGCAGTTCTTC.

The V gene is TRBV11-1, the J gene TRBJ2-4; 8 bases fit TRBD1. After removal of 1 base from V and 2 bases from J, the junction contained 1 base not matched to a gene. The germline gives CDR1 SGHAT, CDR2 FQDESV (reference sequence). This CDR3 contains 15 residues. The CDR3: CASSLGDRTKNIQYF. CDR3 DNA sequence: TGTGCCAGCAGCTTAGGGGACAGGACCAAAAACATTCAGTACTTC.